This entry describes one T cell receptor beta chain. Its specificity is unknown. This specimen belongs to a study of beta chain features in type 1 diabetes. About the research overall: Over all samples combined, over 85 million sorted cells were examined. Study-level points and caveats: In patients and controls equally, PCR might favor templates that are shorter. TCRB CDR3s from Type 1 diabetes patients were moderately but significantly shorter in all four CD4+ subsets. Since sequencing was performed on cDNA, cells with high TCR expression could be over-represented.

cDNA synthesis used the whole RNA isolate, giving expressed TCRB sequences. Reads from naive, central memory and regulatory T cell samples averaged about 3.57 million. Sequencing was performed with immunoSEQ multiplex PCR; in TCRdb, only in-frame clones are kept and a portion is missing. The sample includes about 650,000 clones, under 15% of them seen just once. This CDR3 has 13 amino acids. The germline V gene has CDR1 SNHLY and CDR2 FYNNEI. V lost 8 bases, J lost 8 bases, and 5 bases stayed unmatched. The sample was naive CD4+ T cells from blood. This receptor was identified in a man aged 25-45 years with type 1 diabetes. The chain recombines TRBV2 with TRBJ1-4; 10 bases line up with TRBD1. The CDR3 DNA reads as TGTGCCAGCCGGACAGGGGGACGGGAAAAACTGTTTTTT. Residues: CASRTGGREKLFF. The full variable domain, rest sourced from reference TRBV2 and TRBJ1-4, is EPEVTQTPSHQVTQMGQEVILRCVPISNHLYFYWYRQILGQKVEFLVSFYNNEISEKSEIFDDQFSVERPDGSNFTLKIRSTKLEDSAMYFCASRTGGREKLFFGSGTQLSVL.